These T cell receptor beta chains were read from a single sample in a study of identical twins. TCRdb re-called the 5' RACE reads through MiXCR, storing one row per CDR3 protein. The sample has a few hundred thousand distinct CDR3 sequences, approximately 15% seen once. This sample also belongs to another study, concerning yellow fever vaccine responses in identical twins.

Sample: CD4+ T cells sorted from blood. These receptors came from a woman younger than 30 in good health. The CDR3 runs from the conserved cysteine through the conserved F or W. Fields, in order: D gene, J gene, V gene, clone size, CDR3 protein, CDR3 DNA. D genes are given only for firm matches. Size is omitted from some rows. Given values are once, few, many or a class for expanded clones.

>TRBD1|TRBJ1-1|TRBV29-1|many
CSASTGANTEAFF
TGCAGCGCTTCGACAGGGGCGAACACTGAAGCTTTCTTT
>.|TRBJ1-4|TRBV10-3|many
CAISEERTVAEKLFF
TGTGCCATCAGTGAGGAGAGGACAGTGGCTGAAAAACTGTTTTTT
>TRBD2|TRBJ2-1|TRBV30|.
CATGLAGGNNEQFF
TGTGCTACCGGACTAGCGGGGGGGAACAATGAGCAGTTCTTC
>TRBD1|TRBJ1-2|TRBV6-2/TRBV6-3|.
CASSYEGANGYTF
TGTGCCAGCAGTTACGAGGGGGCGAATGGCTACACCTTC
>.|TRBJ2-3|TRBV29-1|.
CSVNGAPSTDTQYF
TGCAGCGTTAACGGGGCACCTAGCACAGATACGCAGTATTTT
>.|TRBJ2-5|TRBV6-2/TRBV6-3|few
CASSYSIRLGETQYF
TGTGCCAGCAGTTACTCCATCCGGCTTGGGGAGACCCAGTACTTC
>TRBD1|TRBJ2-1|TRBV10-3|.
CAISTPGQGANERFF
TGTGCCATCAGCACACCGGGACAGGGGGCCAATGAGCGGTTCTTC
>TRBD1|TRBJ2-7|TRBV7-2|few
CASSSAGGANYEQYF
TGTGCCAGCAGCTCCGCAGGGGGCGCAAACTACGAGCAGTACTTC
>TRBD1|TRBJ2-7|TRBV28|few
CASSRAGTGTYEQYF
TGTGCCAGCAGTAGAGCCGGGACAGGGACCTACGAGCAGTACTTC
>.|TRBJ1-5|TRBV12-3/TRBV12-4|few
CASSLGHIAGQPQHF
TGTGCCAGCAGTTTAGGCCACATAGCAGGGCAGCCCCAGCATTTT